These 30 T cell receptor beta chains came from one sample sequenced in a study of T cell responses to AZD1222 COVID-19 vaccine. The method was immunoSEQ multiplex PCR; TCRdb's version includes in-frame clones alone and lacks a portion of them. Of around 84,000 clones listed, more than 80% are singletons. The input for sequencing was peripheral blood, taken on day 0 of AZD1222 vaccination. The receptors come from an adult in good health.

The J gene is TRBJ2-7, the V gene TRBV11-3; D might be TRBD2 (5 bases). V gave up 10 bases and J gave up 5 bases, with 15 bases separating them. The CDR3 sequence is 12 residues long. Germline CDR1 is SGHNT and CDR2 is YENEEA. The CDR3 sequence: CANGWRRNEQYF. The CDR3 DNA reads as TGTGCCAACGGGTGGAGGAGGAACGAGCAGTACTTC.

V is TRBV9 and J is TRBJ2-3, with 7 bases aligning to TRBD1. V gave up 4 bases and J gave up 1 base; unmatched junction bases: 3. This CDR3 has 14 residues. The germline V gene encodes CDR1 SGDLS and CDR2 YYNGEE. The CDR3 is CASSRTGRTDTQYF. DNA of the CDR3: TGTGCCAGCAGCCGGACAGGCCGCACAGATACGCAGTATTTT.

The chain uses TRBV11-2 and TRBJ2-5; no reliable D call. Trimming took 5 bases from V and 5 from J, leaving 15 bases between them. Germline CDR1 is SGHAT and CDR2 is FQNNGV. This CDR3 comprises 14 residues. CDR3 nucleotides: TGTGCCAGCAGCCAGACGCGGTTTCCGGAGACCCAGTACTTC. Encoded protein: CASSQTRFPETQYF.

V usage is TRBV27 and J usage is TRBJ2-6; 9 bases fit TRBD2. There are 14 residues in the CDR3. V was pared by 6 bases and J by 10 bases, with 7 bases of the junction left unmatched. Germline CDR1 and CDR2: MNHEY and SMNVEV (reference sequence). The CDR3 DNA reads TGTGCCAGCAGGGCGGGGGGGGGCGCAAACGTCCTGACTTTC. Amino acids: CASRAGGGANVLTF.

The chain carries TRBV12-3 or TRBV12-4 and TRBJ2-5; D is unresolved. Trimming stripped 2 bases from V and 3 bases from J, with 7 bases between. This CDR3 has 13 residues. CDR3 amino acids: CASSLHGEETQYF. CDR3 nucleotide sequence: TGTGCCAGCAGTTTACACGGTGAAGAGACCCAGTACTTC.

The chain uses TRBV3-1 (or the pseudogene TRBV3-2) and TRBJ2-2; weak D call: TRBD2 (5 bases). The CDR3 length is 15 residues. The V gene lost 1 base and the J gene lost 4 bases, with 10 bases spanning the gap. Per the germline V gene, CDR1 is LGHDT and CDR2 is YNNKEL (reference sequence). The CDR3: CASSQGGPGTGELFF. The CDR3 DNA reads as TGTGCCAGCAGCCAAGGAGGGCCGGGCACCGGGGAGCTGTTTTTT.

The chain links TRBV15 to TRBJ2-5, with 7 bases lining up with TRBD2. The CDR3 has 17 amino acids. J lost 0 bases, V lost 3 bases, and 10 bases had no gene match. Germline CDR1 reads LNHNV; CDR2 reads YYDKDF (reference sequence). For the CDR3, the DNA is TGTGCCACCAGCAGGAATACAAGGGGAGGGAACCAAGAGACCCAGTACTTC. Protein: CATSRNTRGGNQETQYF.

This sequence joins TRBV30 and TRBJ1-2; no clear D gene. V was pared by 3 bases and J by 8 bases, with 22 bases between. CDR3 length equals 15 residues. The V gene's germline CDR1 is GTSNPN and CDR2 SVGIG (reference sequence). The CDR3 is CAWRYKRFFPGGYTF. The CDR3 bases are TGTGCCTGGAGATATAAAAGATTTTTTCCGGGGGGCTACACCTTC.

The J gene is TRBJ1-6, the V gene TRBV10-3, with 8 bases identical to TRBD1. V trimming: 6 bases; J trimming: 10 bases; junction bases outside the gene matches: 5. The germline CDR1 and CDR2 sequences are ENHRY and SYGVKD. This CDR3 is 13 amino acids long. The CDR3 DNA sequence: TGTGCCATCAGAGTGACAGGGGACTCACCCCTCCACTTT. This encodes CAIRVTGDSPLHF.

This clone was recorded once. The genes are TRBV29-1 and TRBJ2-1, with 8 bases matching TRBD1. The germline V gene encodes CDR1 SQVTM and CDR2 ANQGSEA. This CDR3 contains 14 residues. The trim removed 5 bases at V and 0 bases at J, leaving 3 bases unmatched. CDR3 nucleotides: TGCAGCGTTAGGACAGGGATCTCCTACAATGAGCAGTTCTTC. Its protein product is CSVRTGISYNEQFF.

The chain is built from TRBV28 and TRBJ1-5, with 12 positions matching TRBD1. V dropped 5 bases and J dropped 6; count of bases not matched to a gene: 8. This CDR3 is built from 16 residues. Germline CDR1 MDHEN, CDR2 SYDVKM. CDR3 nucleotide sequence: TGTGCCAGCAGTACGCCGGGACAGGGGGCCTTTCAGCCCCAGCATTTT. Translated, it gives CASSTPGQGAFQPQHF. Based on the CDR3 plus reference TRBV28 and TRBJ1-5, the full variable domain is DVKVTQSSRYLVKRTGEKVFLECVQDMDHENMFWYRQDPGLGLRLIYFSYDVKMKEKGDIPEGYSVSREKKERFSLILESASTNQTSMYLCASSTPGQGAFQPQHFGDGTRLSIL.

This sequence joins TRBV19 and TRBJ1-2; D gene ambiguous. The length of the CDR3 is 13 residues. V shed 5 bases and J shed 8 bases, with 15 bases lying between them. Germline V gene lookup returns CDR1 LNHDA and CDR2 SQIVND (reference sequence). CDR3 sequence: CASSQPPRWGYTF. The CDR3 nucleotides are TGTGCCAGTAGTCAGCCGCCTAGGTGGGGCTACACCTTC. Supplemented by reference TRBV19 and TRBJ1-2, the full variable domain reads DGGITQSPKYLFRKEGQNVTLSCEQNLNHDAMYWYRQDPGQGLRLIYYSQIVNDFQKGDIAEGYSVSREKKESFPLTVTSAQKNPTAFYLCASSQPPRWGYTFGSGTRLTVV.

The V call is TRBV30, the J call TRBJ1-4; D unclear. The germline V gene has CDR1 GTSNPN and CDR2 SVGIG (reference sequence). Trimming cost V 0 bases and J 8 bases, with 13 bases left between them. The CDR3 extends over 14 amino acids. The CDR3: CAWSVRPEDEKLFF. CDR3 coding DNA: TGTGCCTGGAGTGTACGGCCTGAGGACGAAAAACTGTTTTTT.

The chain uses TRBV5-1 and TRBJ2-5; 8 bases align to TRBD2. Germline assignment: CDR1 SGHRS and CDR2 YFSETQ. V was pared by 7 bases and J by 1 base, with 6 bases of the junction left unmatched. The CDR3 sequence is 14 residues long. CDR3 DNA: TGCGCCAGCTCTCCGGGGGGGGCCCAAGAGACCCAGTACTTC. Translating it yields CASSPGGAQETQYF.

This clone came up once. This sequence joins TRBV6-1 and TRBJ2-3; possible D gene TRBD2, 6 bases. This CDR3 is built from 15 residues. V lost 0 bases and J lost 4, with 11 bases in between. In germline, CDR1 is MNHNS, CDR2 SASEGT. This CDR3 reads CASSEAGGGSDTQYF. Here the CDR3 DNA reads TGTGCCAGCAGTGAAGCCGGCGGAGGGTCAGATACGCAGTATTTT.

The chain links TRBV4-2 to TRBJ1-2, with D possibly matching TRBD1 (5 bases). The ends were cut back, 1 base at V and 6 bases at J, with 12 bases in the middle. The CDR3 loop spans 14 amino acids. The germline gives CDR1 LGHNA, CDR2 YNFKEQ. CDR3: CASSQGWGGDGYTF. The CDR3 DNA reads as TGTGCCAGCAGCCAAGGCTGGGGAGGGGATGGCTACACCTTC.

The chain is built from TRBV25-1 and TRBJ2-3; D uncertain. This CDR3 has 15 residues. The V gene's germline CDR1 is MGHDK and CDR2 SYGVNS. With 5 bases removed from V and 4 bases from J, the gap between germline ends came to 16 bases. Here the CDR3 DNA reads TGTGCCAGCAGTACACCGACCCTCGGCCCAGATACGCAGTATTTT. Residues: CASSTPTLGPDTQYF.

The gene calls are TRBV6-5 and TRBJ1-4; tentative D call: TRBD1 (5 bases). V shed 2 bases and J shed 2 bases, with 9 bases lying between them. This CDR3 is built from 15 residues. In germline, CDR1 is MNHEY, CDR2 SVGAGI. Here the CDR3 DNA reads TGTGCCAGCAGTTACGCAGGGTTGACTAATGAAAAACTGTTTTTT. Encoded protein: CASSYAGLTNEKLFF.

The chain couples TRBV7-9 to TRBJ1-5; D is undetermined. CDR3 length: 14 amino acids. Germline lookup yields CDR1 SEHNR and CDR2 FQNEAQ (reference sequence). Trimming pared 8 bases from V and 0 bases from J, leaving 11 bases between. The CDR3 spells CASSLLGSNQPQHF. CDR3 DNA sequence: TGTGCCAGCTCCCTTTTGGGTAGCAATCAGCCCCAGCATTTT.

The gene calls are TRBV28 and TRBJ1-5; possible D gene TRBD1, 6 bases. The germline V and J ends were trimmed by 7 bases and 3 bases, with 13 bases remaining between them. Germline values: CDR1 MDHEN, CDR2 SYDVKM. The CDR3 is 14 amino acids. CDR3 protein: CASIRAGVNQPQHF. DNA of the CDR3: TGTGCCAGCATTAGGGCAGGGGTCAATCAGCCCCAGCATTTT.

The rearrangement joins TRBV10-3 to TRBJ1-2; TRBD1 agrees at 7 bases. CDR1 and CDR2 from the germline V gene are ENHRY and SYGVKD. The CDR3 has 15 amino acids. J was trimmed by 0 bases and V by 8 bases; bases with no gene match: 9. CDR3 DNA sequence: TGTGCCATCTTCACAGGGGAGATGTCTAACTATGGCTACACCTTC. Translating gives CAIFTGEMSNYGYTF.

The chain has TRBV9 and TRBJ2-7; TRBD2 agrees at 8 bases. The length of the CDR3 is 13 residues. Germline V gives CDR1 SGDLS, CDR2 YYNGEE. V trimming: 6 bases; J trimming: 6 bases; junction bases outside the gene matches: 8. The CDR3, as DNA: TGTGCCAGCAACCCCGGGGGGGGGTTCGAGCAGTACTTC. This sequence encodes CASNPGGGFEQYF.

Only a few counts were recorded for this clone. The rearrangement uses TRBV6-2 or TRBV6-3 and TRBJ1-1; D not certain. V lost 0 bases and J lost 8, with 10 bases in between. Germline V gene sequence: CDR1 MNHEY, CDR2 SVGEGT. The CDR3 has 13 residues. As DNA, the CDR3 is TGTGCCAGCAGTTACTCGACGGCGTGGGAAGCTTTCTTT. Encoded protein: CASSYSTAWEAFF.

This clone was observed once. The chain's CDR3 is CASSADRGWNEQFF. In nucleotides, the CDR3 is TGTGCCAGCAGCGCCGACAGGGGCTGGAATGAGCAGTTCTTC. J is TRBJ2-1 and V is TRBV7-2; 8 bases fit TRBD1. This CDR3 region has 14 residues. Germline CDR1 reads SGHTA; CDR2 reads FQGNSA. J gave up 7 bases and V 5 bases, and 7 bases lay outside the gene matches.

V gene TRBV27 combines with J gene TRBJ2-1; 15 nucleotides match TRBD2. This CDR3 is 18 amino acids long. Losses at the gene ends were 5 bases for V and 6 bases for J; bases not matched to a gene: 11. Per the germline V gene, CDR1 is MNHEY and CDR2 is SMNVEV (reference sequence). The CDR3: CASSTLRTSGRARNEQFF. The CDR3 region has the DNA TGTGCCAGCAGTACTCTCCGGACTAGCGGGAGGGCCCGCAATGAGCAGTTCTTC.

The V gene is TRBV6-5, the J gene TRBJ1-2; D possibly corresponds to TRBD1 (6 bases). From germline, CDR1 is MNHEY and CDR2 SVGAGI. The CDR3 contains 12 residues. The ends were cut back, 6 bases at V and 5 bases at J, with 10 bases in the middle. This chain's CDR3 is CASSRDIYGYTF. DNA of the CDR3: TGTGCCAGCAGCCGGGACATATATGGCTACACCTTC.

The CDR3 DNA is TGTGCCAGCAGTTACCCCGGCGCGGGAAACGGGGAGCTGTTTTTT. Protein product: CASSYPGAGNGELFF. This chain links TRBV6-5 with TRBJ2-2; D possibly corresponds to TRBD2 (6 bases). The V end was cut by 2 bases, the J end by 7 bases, with 14 bases between. Germline values: CDR1 MNHEY, CDR2 SVGAGI. The CDR3 is 15 residues long.

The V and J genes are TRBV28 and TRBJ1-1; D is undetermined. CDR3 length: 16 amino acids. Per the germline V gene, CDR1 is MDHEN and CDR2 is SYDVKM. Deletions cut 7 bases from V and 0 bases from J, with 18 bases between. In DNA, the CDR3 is TGTGCCAGCACCCCCAGGAATTATCTTATGAACACTGAAGCTTTCTTT. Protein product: CASTPRNYLMNTEAFF.

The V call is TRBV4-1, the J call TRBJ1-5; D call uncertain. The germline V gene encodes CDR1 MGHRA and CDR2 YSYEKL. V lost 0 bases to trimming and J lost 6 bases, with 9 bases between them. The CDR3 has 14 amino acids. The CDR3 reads CASSQDLRLQPQHF. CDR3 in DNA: TGCGCCAGCAGCCAAGATTTAAGACTTCAGCCCCAGCATTTT.

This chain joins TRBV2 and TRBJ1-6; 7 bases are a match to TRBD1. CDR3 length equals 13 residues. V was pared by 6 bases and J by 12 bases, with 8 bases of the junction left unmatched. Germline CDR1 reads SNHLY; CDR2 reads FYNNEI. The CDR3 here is CASSGTVTLPLHF. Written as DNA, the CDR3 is TGTGCCAGCAGCGGGACAGTAACCCTACCCCTCCACTTT.